A single T cell receptor beta chain is shown here with its context. The target antigen is unknown. V was trimmed by 4 bases and J by 5 bases, leaving 11 bases between them. CDR3 length equals 12 residues. Per the germline V gene, CDR1 is SQVTM and CDR2 is ANQGSEA. Researchers ran the PCR with 60 Vbeta and 13 Jbeta primers. TCRdb's table, derived via immunoSEQ multiplex PCR, lists solely in-frame clones and lacks some. The sample has 38,000 or so clones; the top ten hold around 10%. The record originates from a study of cytomegalovirus exposure and HLA in healthy donors. Findings and caveats of the study: Roughly uniform sequencing depth across donors was assumed, possibly incorrectly. In a later analysis, at a false discovery rate of 0.05, fewer than 20,000 TCR beta sequences matched HLA alleles. With DRB1 most and HLA-C fewest, TCR association rates differed between HLA loci in a later analysis. In a later analysis, productive TCRs from donors in an Asian-associated ancestry cluster reportedly carried fewer N-insertions than the cohort mean.

The J gene is TRBJ1-2, the V gene TRBV29-1, with D possibly matching TRBD1 (5 bases). What was sequenced was PBMCs. The receptor was isolated from a man in his forties in good health and CMV-seropositive. In nucleotides, the CDR3 is TGCAGCGTTGCAAAGGGGCGTTATGGCTACACCTTC. This sequence encodes CSVAKGRYGYTF.